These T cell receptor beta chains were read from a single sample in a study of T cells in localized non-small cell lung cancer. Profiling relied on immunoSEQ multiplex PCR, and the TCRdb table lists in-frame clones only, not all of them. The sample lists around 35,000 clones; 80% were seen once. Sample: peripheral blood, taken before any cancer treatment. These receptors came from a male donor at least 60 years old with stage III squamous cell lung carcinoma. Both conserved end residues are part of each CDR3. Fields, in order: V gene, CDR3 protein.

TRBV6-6,CASSSSFEQYF
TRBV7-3,CASSLGEDTEAFF
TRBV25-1,CASSPRNYEQYF
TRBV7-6,CASSLAPTGLAGGSYEQYF
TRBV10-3,CASNEFDHEQFF
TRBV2,CASSESAGQGYGYTF
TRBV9,CASSESGGTYNEQFF
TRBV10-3,CAISDMGLPGGTDTQYF
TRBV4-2,CASSQGIVSSSEQFF
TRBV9,CASSPELGVGNTIYF
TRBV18,CASSPQLAGGNEQFF
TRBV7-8,CASSRDSNQPQHF
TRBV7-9,CASSRETGSAGYTF
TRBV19,CASSKVEGAYEQYF
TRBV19,CASRDRPNEKLFF
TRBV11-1,CASSLESQPRLYEQYF
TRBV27,CASSSGTTLQRTEGGEQYF